These T cell receptor beta chains were read from a single sample in a study of blood T cells in healthy people across ages. Via MiXCR, TCRdb re-called the 5' RACE reads, giving one row per CDR3 protein. The table has approximately 600,000 distinct CDR3 sequences, roughly three fifths seen once. The sequencing input was blood. The receptors originated from a man in his fifties or sixties in good health. The CDR3 runs from the conserved cysteine through the conserved F or W. Fields, in order: V gene, D gene, J gene, clone size, CDR3 protein, CDR3 DNA. D genes are given only for firm matches. Some rows have no size entry. The others give once, few or many, or a class for an expanded clone.

TRBV7-9	TRBD1	TRBJ2-1	.	CASSPGGPQFF	TGTGCCAGCAGCCCAGGGGGTCCCCAGTTCTTC
TRBV29-1	.	TRBJ2-1	few	CSVEDGWLGYNEQFF	TGCAGCGTTGAAGACGGTTGGCTCGGCTACAATGAGCAGTTCTTC
TRBV29-1	TRBD1	TRBJ1-6	few	CSVGQGFDSPLHF	TGCAGCGTTGGACAGGGATTTGATTCACCCCTCCACTTT
TRBV5-1	.	TRBJ2-5	.	CASSSAGSQETQYF	TGCGCCAGCAGCTCAGCCGGGTCCCAAGAGACCCAGTACTTC
TRBV15	.	TRBJ2-2	.	CATSRAGPGTGELFF	TGTGCCACCAGCAGAGCTGGCCCCGGGACCGGGGAGCTGTTTTTT
TRBV7-9	.	TRBJ2-7	few	CASSLSRGPSYEQYF	TGTGCCAGCAGCTTGTCCCGAGGTCCGTCCTACGAGCAGTACTTC
TRBV12-3/TRBV12-4	TRBD2	TRBJ2-3	.	CASRTPTKAGGQDTQYF	TGTGCCAGCAGGACCCCGACTAAAGCGGGGGGGCAAGATACGCAGTATTTT
TRBV5-1	.	TRBJ1-1	once	CASRSAAWGGTEAFF	TGCGCCAGCAGAAGCGCCGCGTGGGGGGGCACTGAAGCTTTCTTT
TRBV5-1	.	TRBJ1-2	.	CASSLDSLAGDGYTF	TGCGCCAGCAGCTTGGATTCGTTGGCAGGGGATGGCTACACCTTC
TRBV20-1	.	TRBJ1-2	.	CSARDLGGAGYGYTF	TGCAGTGCTAGAGATTTGGGGGGCGCAGGCTATGGCTACACCTTC
TRBV3-1	.	TRBJ1-2	few	CASSQDVGDPYGYTF	TGTGCCAGCAGCCAAGATGTTGGGGACCCCTATGGCTACACCTTC
TRBV4-2	.	TRBJ1-2	.	CASSQEKRALLNYGYTF	TGTGCCAGCAGCCAAGAGAAGAGGGCCCTCCTTAACTATGGCTACACCTTC
TRBV20-1	.	TRBJ2-5	.	CSARPHRETQYF	TGCAGTGCTAGACCCCACCGGGAGACCCAGTACTTC
TRBV7-9	.	TRBJ2-5	.	CASSLRGVPGTQYF	TGTGCCAGCAGCTTACGAGGCGTCCCCGGGACCCAGTACTTC
TRBV20-1	.	TRBJ2-3	.	CSARKLLASDTQYF	TGCAGTGCTCGAAAGTTACTAGCCTCAGATACGCAGTATTTT
TRBV5-1	.	TRBJ1-6	.	CASSLTSLSSYNSPLHF	TGCGCCAGCAGCCTCACAAGTCTGAGCTCCTATAATTCACCCCTCCACTTT